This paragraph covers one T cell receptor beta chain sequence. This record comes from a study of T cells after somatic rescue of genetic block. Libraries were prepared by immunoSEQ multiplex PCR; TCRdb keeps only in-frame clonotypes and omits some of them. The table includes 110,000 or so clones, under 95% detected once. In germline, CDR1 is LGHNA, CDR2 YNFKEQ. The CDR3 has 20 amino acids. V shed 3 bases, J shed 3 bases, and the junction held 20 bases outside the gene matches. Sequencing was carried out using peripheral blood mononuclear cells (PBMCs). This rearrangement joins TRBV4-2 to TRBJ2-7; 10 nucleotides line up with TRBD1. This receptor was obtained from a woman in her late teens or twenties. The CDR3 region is CASSQALPGQGTNHRYEQYF. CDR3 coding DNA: TGTGCCAGCAGCCAGGCGCTTCCGGGACAGGGGACAAACCACCGCTACGAGCAGTACTTC.